The entry below describes one T cell receptor (beta chain). Using its own MiXCR run on the 5' RACE reads, TCRdb lists one record per CDR3 protein. The repertoire consists of about 180 distinct CDR3 sequences, with 80% to 95% occurring once and the leading ten covering approximately 18%. This record belongs to a study of identical twins. The sequencing sample was made of memory (CD45RO+) T cells sorted from blood. The TCR sequence derives from a woman aged 18-29 years in good health. This table probably holds off-target reads from a library built for another chain.

The CDR3 spells CASSLKGAGELFF. CDR3 nucleotides: TGTGCCAGCAGCTTAAAAGGAGCCGGGGAGCTGTTTTTT. The chain has TRBV7-3 and TRBJ2-2; no clear D. V dropped 1 base and J dropped 6 bases, with 6 bases sitting between them. The germline gives CDR1 SGHTA, CDR2 FQGTGA. The CDR3 spans 13 residues.